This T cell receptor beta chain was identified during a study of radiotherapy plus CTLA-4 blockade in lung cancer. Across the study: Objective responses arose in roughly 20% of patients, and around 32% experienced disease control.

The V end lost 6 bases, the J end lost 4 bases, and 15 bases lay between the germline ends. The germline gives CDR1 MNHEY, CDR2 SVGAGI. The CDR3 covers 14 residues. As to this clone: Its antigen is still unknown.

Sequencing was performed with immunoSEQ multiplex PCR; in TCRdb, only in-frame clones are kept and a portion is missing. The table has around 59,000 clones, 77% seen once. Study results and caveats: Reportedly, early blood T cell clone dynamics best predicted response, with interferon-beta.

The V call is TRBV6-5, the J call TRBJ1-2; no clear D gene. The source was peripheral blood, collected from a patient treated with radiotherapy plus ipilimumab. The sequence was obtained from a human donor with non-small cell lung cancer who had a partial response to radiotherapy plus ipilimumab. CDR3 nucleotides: TGTGCCAGCAGAACCTCGGGAGTGAGCTATGGCTACACCTTC. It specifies CASRTSGVSYGYTF.